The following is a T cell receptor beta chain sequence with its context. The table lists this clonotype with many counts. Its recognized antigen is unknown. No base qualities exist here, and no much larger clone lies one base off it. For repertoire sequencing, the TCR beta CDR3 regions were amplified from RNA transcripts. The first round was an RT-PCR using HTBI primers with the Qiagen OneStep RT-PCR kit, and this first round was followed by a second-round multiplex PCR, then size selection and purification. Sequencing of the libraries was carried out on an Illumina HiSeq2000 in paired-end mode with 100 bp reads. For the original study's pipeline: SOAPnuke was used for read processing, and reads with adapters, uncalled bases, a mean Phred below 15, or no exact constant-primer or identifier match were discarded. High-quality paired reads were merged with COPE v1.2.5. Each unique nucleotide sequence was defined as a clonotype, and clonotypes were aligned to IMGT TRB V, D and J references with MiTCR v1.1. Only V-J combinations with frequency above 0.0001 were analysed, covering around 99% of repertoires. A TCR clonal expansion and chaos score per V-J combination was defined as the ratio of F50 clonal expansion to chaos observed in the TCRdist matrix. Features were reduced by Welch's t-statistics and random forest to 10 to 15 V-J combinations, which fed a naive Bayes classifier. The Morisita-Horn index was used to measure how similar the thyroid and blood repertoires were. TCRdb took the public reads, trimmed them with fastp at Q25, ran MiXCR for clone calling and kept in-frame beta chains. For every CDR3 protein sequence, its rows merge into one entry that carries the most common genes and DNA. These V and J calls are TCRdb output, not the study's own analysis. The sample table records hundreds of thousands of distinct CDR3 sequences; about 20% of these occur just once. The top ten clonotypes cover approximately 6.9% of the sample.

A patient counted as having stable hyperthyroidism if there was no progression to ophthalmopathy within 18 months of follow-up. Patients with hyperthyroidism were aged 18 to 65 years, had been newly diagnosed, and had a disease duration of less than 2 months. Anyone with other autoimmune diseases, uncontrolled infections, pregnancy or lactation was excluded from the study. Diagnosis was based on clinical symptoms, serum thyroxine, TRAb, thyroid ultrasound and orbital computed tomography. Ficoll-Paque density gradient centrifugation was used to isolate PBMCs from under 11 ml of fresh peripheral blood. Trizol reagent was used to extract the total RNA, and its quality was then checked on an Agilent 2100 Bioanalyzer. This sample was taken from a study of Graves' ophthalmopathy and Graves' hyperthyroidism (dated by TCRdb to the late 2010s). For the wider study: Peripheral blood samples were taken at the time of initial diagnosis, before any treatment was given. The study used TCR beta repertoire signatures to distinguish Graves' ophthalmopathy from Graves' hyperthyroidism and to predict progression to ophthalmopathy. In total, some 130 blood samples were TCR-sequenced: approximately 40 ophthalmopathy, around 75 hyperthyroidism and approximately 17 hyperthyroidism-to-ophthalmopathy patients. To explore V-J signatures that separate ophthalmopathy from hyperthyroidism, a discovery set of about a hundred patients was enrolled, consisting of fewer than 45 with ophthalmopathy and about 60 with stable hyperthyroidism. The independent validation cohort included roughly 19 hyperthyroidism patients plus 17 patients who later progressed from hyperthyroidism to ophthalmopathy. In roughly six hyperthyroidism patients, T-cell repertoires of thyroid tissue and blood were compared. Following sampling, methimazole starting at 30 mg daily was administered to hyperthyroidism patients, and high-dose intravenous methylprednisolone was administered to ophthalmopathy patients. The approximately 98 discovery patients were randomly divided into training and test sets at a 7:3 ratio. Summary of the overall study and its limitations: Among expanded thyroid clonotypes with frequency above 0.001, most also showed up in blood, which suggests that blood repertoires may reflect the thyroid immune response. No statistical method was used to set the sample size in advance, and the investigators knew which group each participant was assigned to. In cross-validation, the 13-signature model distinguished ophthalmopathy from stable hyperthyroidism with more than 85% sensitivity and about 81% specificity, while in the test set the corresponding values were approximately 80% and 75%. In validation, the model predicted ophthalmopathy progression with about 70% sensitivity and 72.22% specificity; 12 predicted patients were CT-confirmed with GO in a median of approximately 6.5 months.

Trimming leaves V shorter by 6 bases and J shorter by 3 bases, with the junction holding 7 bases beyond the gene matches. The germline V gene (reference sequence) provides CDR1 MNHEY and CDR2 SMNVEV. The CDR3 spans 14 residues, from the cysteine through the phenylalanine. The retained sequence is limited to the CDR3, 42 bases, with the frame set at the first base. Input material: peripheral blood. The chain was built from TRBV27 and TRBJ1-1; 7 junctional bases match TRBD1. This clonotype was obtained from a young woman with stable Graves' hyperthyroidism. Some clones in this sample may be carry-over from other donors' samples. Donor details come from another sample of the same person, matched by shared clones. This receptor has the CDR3 CASSPDRVDTEAFF. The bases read TGTGCCAGCAGCCCTGACAGGGTGGACACTGAAGCTTTCTTT.